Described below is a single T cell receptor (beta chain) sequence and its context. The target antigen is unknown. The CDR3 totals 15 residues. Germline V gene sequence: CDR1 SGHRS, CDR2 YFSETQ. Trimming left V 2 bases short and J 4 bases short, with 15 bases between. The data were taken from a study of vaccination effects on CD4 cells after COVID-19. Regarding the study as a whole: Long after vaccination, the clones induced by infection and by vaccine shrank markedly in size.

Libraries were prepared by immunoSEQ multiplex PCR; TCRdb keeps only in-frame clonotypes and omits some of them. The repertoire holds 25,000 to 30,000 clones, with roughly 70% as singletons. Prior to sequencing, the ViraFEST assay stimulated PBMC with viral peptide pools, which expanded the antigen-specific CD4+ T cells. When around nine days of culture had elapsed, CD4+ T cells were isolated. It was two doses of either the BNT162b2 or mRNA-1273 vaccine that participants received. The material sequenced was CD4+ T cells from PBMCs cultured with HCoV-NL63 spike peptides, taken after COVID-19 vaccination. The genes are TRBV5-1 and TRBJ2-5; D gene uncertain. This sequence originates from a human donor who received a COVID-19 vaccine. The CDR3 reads CASSFDSPVSETQYF. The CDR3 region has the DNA TGCGCCAGCAGCTTTGACTCGCCCGTTTCAGAGACCCAGTACTTC. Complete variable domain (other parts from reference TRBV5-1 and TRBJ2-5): KAGVTQTPRYLIKTRGQQVTLSCSPISGHRSVSWYQQTPGQGLQFLFEYFSETQRNKGNFPGRFSGRQFSNSRSEMNVSTLELGDSALYLCASSFDSPVSETQYFGPGTRLLVL.